The clone carrying this TCR beta chain was observed a single time. Method: immunoSEQ multiplex PCR; TCRdb's copy keeps in-frame clones and lacks some. Of 45,000 to 65,000 clones in the sample, just under 80% were seen once. The CDR3 extends over 16 amino acids. Trimming at V came to 8 bases and at J to 2 bases, leaving 11 bases not matched to a gene. Germline CDR1 reads MNHEY; CDR2 reads SMNVEV (reference sequence). This entry belongs to a study of OX40 agonist ivuxolimab in advanced cancers. Looking at the study overall: The study reported partial responses in three patients: one hepatocellular carcinoma, two cutaneous melanoma.

This sample comprised CD4+ or CD8+ T cells sorted from blood, obtained in a trial of the OX40 agonist ivuxolimab. The TCR sequence derives from an adult with an advanced solid tumor such as melanoma, head and neck, liver or kidney cancer. This rearrangement joins TRBV27 to TRBJ2-7; 11 bases are a match to TRBD2. The CDR3 protein is CASFPRGTSGTYEQYF. CDR3 sequence (DNA): TGTGCCAGCTTTCCGCGAGGGACTAGCGGCACCTACGAGCAGTACTTC.